Shown below are 16 T cell receptor beta chains from a single sample sequenced in a study of identical twins. TCRdb reprocessed the 5' RACE reads via MiXCR and lists one record per CDR3 protein. The sample has a few hundred thousand distinct CDR3 sequences, around a tenth seen once. A further study also used this sample, focusing on yellow fever vaccine responses in identical twins.

Sequencing used PBMCs. The receptors come from a woman aged 18-29 years in good health.

The chain links TRBV10-3 to TRBJ1-3; D gene ambiguous. Germline V gene sequence: CDR1 ENHRY, CDR2 SYGVKD. The ends were cut back, 10 bases at V and 3 bases at J, with 16 bases in the middle. CDR3 size: 14 residues. Here the CDR3 reads CATQLVGDGNTIYF. CDR3 DNA sequence: TGTGCCACCCAACTCGTGGGAGATGGAAACACCATATATTTT.

This clonotype turned up a few times. V usage is TRBV20-1 and J usage is TRBJ2-5, with D maybe TRBD2 (5 bases). CDR1 is DFQATT and CDR2 is SNEGSKA in the germline V gene (reference sequence). V was shortened by 0 bases and J by 4 bases, with 12 bases between the two germline ends. The CDR3 runs to 14 residues. As DNA, the CDR3 is TGCAGTGCTAGAGAGTTTTCAGGAGGAGAGACCCAGTACTTC. Protein: CSAREFSGGETQYF.

This rearrangement joins TRBV6-2 or TRBV6-3 to TRBJ1-2; perhaps TRBD1 as D (6 bases). Per germline, CDR1 MNHEY and CDR2 SVGEGT. Trimming left V 6 bases short and J 4 bases short, with 9 bases between. CDR3 length: 12 amino acids. The CDR3: CASSNRVYGYTF. The CDR3 region has the DNA TGTGCCAGCAGCAACAGGGTCTATGGCTACACCTTC.

This clonotype appeared a few times. The chain recombines TRBV3-1 with TRBJ2-1, with TRBD2 identical over 9 bases. Germline assignment: CDR1 LGHDT and CDR2 YNNKEL (reference sequence). The CDR3 contains 17 residues. With 3 bases clipped from V and 6 bases from J, the junction kept 12 bases outside the gene matches. The DNA for the CDR3 is TGTGCCAGCAGCCAGGCATCACCTAGCGGGGCGTCCAATGAGCAGTTCTTC. This codes for CASSQASPSGASNEQFF.

There are many counts of this clonotype. The chain couples TRBV6-6 to TRBJ2-7; 8 bases align to TRBD1. This CDR3 is built from 13 residues. With 2 bases clipped from V and 6 bases from J, the junction kept 3 bases outside the gene matches. The germline gives CDR1 MNHNY, CDR2 SVGAGI (reference sequence). The CDR3 coding sequence is TGTGCCAGCAGTTACCAGACAGGGGTCGAGCAGTACTTC. Translating it yields CASSYQTGVEQYF.

This clonotype has a handful of counts. The V and J genes are TRBV6-2 or TRBV6-3 and TRBJ2-7, with 10 bases lining up with TRBD2. V trimming: 2 bases; J trimming: 2 bases; junction bases outside the gene matches: 18. Looked up from germline, CDR1 is MNHEY and CDR2 is SVGEGT. The CDR3 is made up of 20 amino acids. The CDR3: CASSYLKAGGPSSSTYEQYF. In DNA form, the CDR3 reads TGTGCCAGCAGTTACCTTAAAGCGGGAGGGCCTTCGTCGAGCACCTACGAGCAGTACTTC.

This clonotype was seen repeatedly, ten times or more. Here the CDR3 DNA reads TGTGCCAGCAGAAAAGGGACAGGGATTGAAGCTTTCTTT. Translation gives CASRKGTGIEAFF. V and J are TRBV27 and TRBJ1-1; 9 bases align to TRBD1. V was pared by 6 bases and J by 7 bases, with 6 bases of the junction left unmatched. This CDR3 spans 13 amino acids. Germline CDR1 and CDR2: MNHEY and SMNVEV (reference sequence).

J is TRBJ2-5 and V is TRBV7-2; 9 bases are shared with TRBD2. This CDR3 has 14 amino acids. Germline trimming cut 6 bases from V and 0 bases from J; bases unmatched to any gene: 2. The germline V gene encodes CDR1 SGHTA and CDR2 FQGNSA. CDR3 sequence reads: CASRSGGNQETQYF. CDR3 nucleotide sequence: TGTGCCAGCAGGAGCGGGGGGAACCAAGAGACCCAGTACTTC.

The sample holds a few counts of this clonotype. This sequence joins TRBV27 and TRBJ2-1; 8 nucleotides agree with TRBD2. Germline V gene sequence: CDR1 MNHEY, CDR2 SMNVEV (reference sequence). This CDR3 spans 13 amino acids. The junction had 2 bases not matched to a gene; V was cut back by 6 bases and J by 4 bases. The CDR3 is CASRLAEYNEQFF. The CDR3 DNA is TGTGCCAGCAGACTAGCGGAATACAATGAGCAGTTCTTC.

The CDR3 loop is CSVEDMQGGAGELFF. The CDR3 nucleotides are TGCAGCGTTGAAGATATGCAGGGGGGTGCTGGGGAGCTGTTTTTT. The chain carries TRBV29-1 and TRBJ2-2; D is possibly TRBD1 (7 bases). V was shortened by 0 bases and J by 8 bases, with 16 bases between the two germline ends. The CDR3 extends over 15 amino acids. Germline V CDR1 and CDR2: SQVTM, ANQGSEA.

The V and J genes are TRBV20-1 and TRBJ2-7, with TRBD2 identical over 9 bases. V was pared by 6 bases and J by 6 bases, with 12 bases of the junction left unmatched. This CDR3 region has 14 residues. CDR1 and CDR2 from the germline V gene are DFQATT and SNEGSKA (reference sequence). The CDR3 is CSANSGRIPFEQYF. The CDR3 DNA sequence: TGCAGTGCAAACAGCGGGAGGATTCCCTTCGAGCAGTACTTC.

The rearrangement uses TRBV5-1 and TRBJ2-2; 7 nucleotides line up with TRBD1. CDR1 and CDR2 from the germline V gene are SGHRS and YFSETQ. Losses at the gene ends were 1 base for V and 0 bases for J; bases not matched to a gene: 6. The CDR3 loop spans 17 amino acids. The CDR3 DNA is TGCGCCAGCAGCTTGATCAGGGGACAGCCGAACACCGGGGAGCTGTTTTTT. Translating gives CASSLIRGQPNTGELFF.

This clonotype has just a few counts. This chain uses TRBV5-6 with TRBJ2-2; maybe TRBD2 (5 bases). Trimming removed 2 bases at V and 5 bases at J, with 13 bases between. Germline V CDR1 and CDR2: SGHDT, YYEEEE. This CDR3 spans 15 amino acids. DNA of the CDR3: TGTGCCAGCAGCTTAAACAGACGAGGGACCGGGGAGCTGTTTTTT. As protein: CASSLNRRGTGELFF.

CDR3 loop: CASSLGPGPSYEQYF. The CDR3 DNA reads as TGTGCCAGCAGCTTAGGACCGGGGCCCTCCTACGAGCAGTACTTC. The chain carries TRBV11-2 and TRBJ2-7; the D gene could be TRBD1 or TRBD2 (5 bases each). Deletions cut 1 base from V and 0 bases from J, with 10 bases between. There are 15 residues in the CDR3. Germline-derived CDR1 and CDR2 are SGHAT and FQNNGV. The full variable domain, rest sourced from reference TRBV11-2 and TRBJ2-7, is EAGVAQSPRYKIIEKRQSVAFWCNPISGHATLYWYQQILGQGPKLLIQFQNNGVVDDSQLPKDRFSAERLKGVDSTLKIQPAKLEDSAVYLCASSLGPGPSYEQYFGPGTRLTVT.

This clonotype was detected many times. The chain uses TRBV4-1 and TRBJ1-1; perhaps TRBD1 as D (6 bases). Trimming cost V 1 base and J 2 bases, with 11 bases left between them. CDR1 and CDR2 from the germline V gene are MGHRA and YSYEKL. The CDR3 spans 15 residues. The CDR3 region is CASSQGQVLNTEAFF. In DNA, the CDR3 is TGCGCCAGCAGCCAAGGACAGGTACTAAACACTGAAGCTTTCTTT.

The table lists this clonotype with many counts. This chain uses TRBV4-3 with TRBJ1-1; D unresolved. Germline V gene lookup returns CDR1 LGHNA and CDR2 YSLEER. V lost 3 bases, J lost 0 bases, and 8 bases lay in between. The CDR3 length is 14 residues. The CDR3 protein is CASSQGGVNTEAFF. For the CDR3, the DNA is TGCGCCAGCAGCCAGGGTGGGGTGAACACTGAAGCTTTCTTT.